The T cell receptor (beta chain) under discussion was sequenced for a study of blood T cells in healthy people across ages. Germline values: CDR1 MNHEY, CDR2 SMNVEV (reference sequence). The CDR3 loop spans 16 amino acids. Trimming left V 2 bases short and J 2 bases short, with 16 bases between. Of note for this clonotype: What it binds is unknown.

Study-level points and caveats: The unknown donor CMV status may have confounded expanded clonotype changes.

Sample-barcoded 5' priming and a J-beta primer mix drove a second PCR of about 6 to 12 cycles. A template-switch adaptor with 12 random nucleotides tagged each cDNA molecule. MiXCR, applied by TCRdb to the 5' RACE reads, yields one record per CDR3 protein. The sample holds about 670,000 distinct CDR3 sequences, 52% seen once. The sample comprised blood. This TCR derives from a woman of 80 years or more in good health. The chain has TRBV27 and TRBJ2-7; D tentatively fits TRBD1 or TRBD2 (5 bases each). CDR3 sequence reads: CASSLRGSGPTYEQYF. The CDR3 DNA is TGTGCCAGCAGTTTAAGGGGCAGCGGACCGACCTACGAGCAGTACTTC.